A selection of T cell receptor beta chains follows, all from one sample in a study of blood T cell repertoires in COVID-19. Data came from immunoSEQ multiplex PCR; TCRdb stores just in-frame clones and leaves some out. The sample has roughly 35,000 clones, 85% seen once. The specimen sequenced was peripheral blood. Every receptor here comes from a human donor with acute or convalescent COVID-19. The donor label of this sample is uncertain. Both conserved end residues are part of each CDR3. D genes are given only for firm matches. Some rows have no size entry. The others give once, few or many, or a class for an expanded clone.

v_call: TRBV10-3; clone_size: -; j_call: TRBJ2-3; d_call: TRBD2; cdr3_nt: TGTGCCATCAGTGAAGGAGGCGGGAGGGCCCCGCGGCAGTATTTT; cdr3_aa: CAISEGGGRAPRQYF
v_call: TRBV19; clone_size: -; j_call: TRBJ1-1; d_call: -; cdr3_nt: TGTGCCAGTAGTACGCCAGGGGCTATACTAACTGAAGCTTTCTTT; cdr3_aa: CASSTPGAILTEAFF
v_call: TRBV21-1; clone_size: -; j_call: TRBJ1-1; d_call: -; cdr3_nt: TGTGCCAGACCTCCACCGGGACAGGGGGAATGCACTGAAGCTTTCTTT; cdr3_aa: CARPPPGQGECTEAFF
v_call: TRBV3-1/TRBV3-2; clone_size: -; j_call: TRBJ2-7; d_call: TRBD1; cdr3_nt: TGTGCCAGCAGCCAGGAAAGGGGGCGCTCCTACGAGCAGTACTTC; cdr3_aa: CASSQERGRSYEQYF
v_call: TRBV2; clone_size: -; j_call: TRBJ1-3; d_call: TRBD1; cdr3_nt: TGTGCCAGCACCTCGGAGGGGGCCGCTGGAAACACCATATATTTT; cdr3_aa: CASTSEGAAGNTIYF
v_call: TRBV28; clone_size: -; j_call: TRBJ2-6; d_call: TRBD1; cdr3_nt: TGTGCCAGCACCGACAGGGTCCGATCTGGGGCCAACGTCCTGACTTTC; cdr3_aa: CASTDRVRSGANVLTF
v_call: TRBV23-1; clone_size: -; j_call: TRBJ1-2; d_call: -; cdr3_nt: TGCGCCAGCAGTCAATCCGACAGAAGCTATGGCTACACCTTC; cdr3_aa: CASSQSDRSYGYTF
v_call: TRBV19; clone_size: -; j_call: TRBJ2-7; d_call: -; cdr3_nt: TGTGCCAGTAACTCTCCAAGGGGTAGTTCCTACGAGCAGTACTTC; cdr3_aa: CASNSPRGSSYEQYF
v_call: TRBV15; clone_size: -; j_call: TRBJ2-2; d_call: -; cdr3_nt: TGTGCCACCAGCAGAGCGCCGGGAGTCAACACCGGGGAGCTGTTTTTT; cdr3_aa: CATSRAPGVNTGELFF
v_call: TRBV30; clone_size: -; j_call: TRBJ1-4; d_call: TRBD1; cdr3_nt: TGTGCCTGGAGTGTCGACAGGGAGGAAAAACTGTTTTTT; cdr3_aa: CAWSVDREEKLFF
v_call: TRBV10-3; clone_size: -; j_call: TRBJ1-1; d_call: -; cdr3_nt: TGTGCCATCAGGCAGGGGAACACTGAAGCTTTCTTT; cdr3_aa: CAIRQGNTEAFF
v_call: TRBV19; clone_size: -; j_call: TRBJ1-3; d_call: -; cdr3_nt: TGTGCCAGTAGTGGGGCGCATGGAAACACCATATATTTT; cdr3_aa: CASSGAHGNTIYF
v_call: TRBV11-3; clone_size: -; j_call: TRBJ2-7; d_call: -; cdr3_nt: TGTGCCAGCAGCTTAGCCGGGTTATACGAGCAGTACTTC; cdr3_aa: CASSLAGLYEQYF
v_call: TRBV12-3/TRBV12-4; clone_size: -; j_call: TRBJ2-7; d_call: -; cdr3_nt: TGTGCCAGCAGCACCCGAGACAGATACGAGCAGTACTTC; cdr3_aa: CASSTRDRYEQYF
v_call: TRBV28; clone_size: -; j_call: TRBJ1-5; d_call: -; cdr3_nt: TGTGCCAGCAGTTTATTAATGTCAGGGGGCAATCAGCCCCAGCATTTT; cdr3_aa: CASSLLMSGGNQPQHF
v_call: TRBV11-2; clone_size: -; j_call: TRBJ2-1; d_call: -; cdr3_nt: TGTGCCAGCAGCCCCGAGAGGGGGGGGCAGTTCTTC; cdr3_aa: CASSPERGGQFF
v_call: TRBV7-6; clone_size: -; j_call: TRBJ1-1; d_call: TRBD1; cdr3_nt: TGTGCCAGCAGCGGGGCTCCGGGACAGGAGTACACTGAAGCTTTCTTT; cdr3_aa: CASSGAPGQEYTEAFF
v_call: TRBV28; clone_size: -; j_call: TRBJ1-2; d_call: -; cdr3_nt: TGTGCCAGCACGATGGGGGGGGTTAACTATGGCTACACCTTC; cdr3_aa: CASTMGGVNYGYTF
v_call: TRBV5-1; clone_size: -; j_call: TRBJ2-2; d_call: TRBD1; cdr3_nt: TGCGCCAGCAGCTACAGGGGGCTAACAACCGGGGAGCTGTTTTTT; cdr3_aa: CASSYRGLTTGELFF
v_call: TRBV28; clone_size: -; j_call: TRBJ2-2; d_call: TRBD1; cdr3_nt: TGTGCCAGCAGTTCAGGACAGGACGGCGGGGAGCTGTTTTTT; cdr3_aa: CASSSGQDGGELFF
v_call: TRBV6-2/TRBV6-3; clone_size: -; j_call: TRBJ2-5; d_call: -; cdr3_nt: TGTGCCAGCAGTTACACCTCCGGGGGCCAAGAGACCCAGTACTTC; cdr3_aa: CASSYTSGGQETQYF
v_call: TRBV7-9; clone_size: -; j_call: TRBJ2-5; d_call: -; cdr3_nt: TGTGCCAGCAGCCGGGGGATGCAAGAGACCCAGTACTTC; cdr3_aa: CASSRGMQETQYF
v_call: TRBV27; clone_size: -; j_call: TRBJ2-3; d_call: -; cdr3_nt: TGTGCCAGCAGGGTTAGGGGGGGGCACACAGATACGCAGTATTTT; cdr3_aa: CASRVRGGHTDTQYF
v_call: TRBV19; clone_size: -; j_call: TRBJ2-6; d_call: TRBD1; cdr3_nt: TGTGCCAGTAGTTCCATACAGGGGACCTCTGGGGCCAACGTCCTGACTTTC; cdr3_aa: CASSSIQGTSGANVLTF
v_call: TRBV6-6; clone_size: few; j_call: TRBJ1-6; d_call: -; cdr3_nt: TGTGCCAGCAGCTTTCACGGTTCGGGGAATTCACCCCTCCACTTT; cdr3_aa: CASSFHGSGNSPLHF
v_call: TRBV2; clone_size: once; j_call: TRBJ1-5; d_call: TRBD1; cdr3_nt: TGTGCCAGCGGTGGACAGGCCCATCAGCCCCAGCATTTT; cdr3_aa: CASGGQAHQPQHF
v_call: TRBV25-1; clone_size: -; j_call: TRBJ2-7; d_call: -; cdr3_nt: TGTGCCAGCAGTGCCTCACCGAACAGGGTACGCGAGCAGTACTTC; cdr3_aa: CASSASPNRVREQYF
v_call: TRBV10-3; clone_size: -; j_call: TRBJ2-1; d_call: -; cdr3_nt: TGTGCCATCAGTGAGTACGGTCAGGTAAATGAGCAGTTCTTC; cdr3_aa: CAISEYGQVNEQFF
v_call: TRBV15; clone_size: -; j_call: TRBJ1-1; d_call: TRBD1; cdr3_nt: TGTGCCACCAGCAGAGATTTGGACAGGGCTAACACTGAAGCTTTCTTT; cdr3_aa: CATSRDLDRANTEAFF
v_call: TRBV6-4; clone_size: -; j_call: TRBJ2-1; d_call: TRBD2; cdr3_nt: TGTGCCAGCAGTGCCACTAGCGGGAGGTTCAATGAGCAGTTCTTC; cdr3_aa: CASSATSGRFNEQFF
v_call: TRBV7-6; clone_size: -; j_call: TRBJ2-6; d_call: -; cdr3_nt: TGTGCCAGCTCCCCAGGGGGACTCTCTGGGGCCAACGTCCTGACTTTC; cdr3_aa: CASSPGGLSGANVLTF
v_call: TRBV3-1/TRBV3-2; clone_size: -; j_call: TRBJ2-1; d_call: TRBD2; cdr3_nt: TGTGCCAGCAGTTGGGGACTAGCGGGAGTCGAGCAGTTCTTC; cdr3_aa: CASSWGLAGVEQFF
v_call: TRBV28; clone_size: -; j_call: TRBJ1-6; d_call: -; cdr3_nt: TGTGCCAGCAGTTTAACTACCTCACCCCTCCACTTT; cdr3_aa: CASSLTTSPLHF
v_call: TRBV12-3/TRBV12-4; clone_size: -; j_call: TRBJ1-2; d_call: -; cdr3_nt: TGTGCCAGCACCCCGGGGGGGGATCCGCGGGCCCGCTTC; cdr3_aa: CASTPGGDPRARF
v_call: TRBV6-4; clone_size: -; j_call: TRBJ2-2; d_call: -; cdr3_nt: TGTGCCAGCAGCCCCGGGACATCGAACACCGGGGAGCTGTTTTTT; cdr3_aa: CASSPGTSNTGELFF